These 31 T cell receptor beta chains came from one sample sequenced in a study of early T cells in non-severe SARS-CoV-2 infection. MiXCR was run by TCRdb on the 5' RACE reads, yielding one entry per CDR3 protein. The table includes 70,000 to 95,000 distinct CDR3 sequences, roughly 14% detected once. The sample taken for sequencing was whole blood. These receptors originate from an adult who was a healthcare worker with PCR-confirmed SARS-CoV-2 infection or an uninfected control (not recorded which).

The chain combines TRBV7-8 with TRBJ1-6, with D unclear. Trimming left V 3 bases short and J 4 bases short, with 16 bases between. The CDR3 spans 17 residues. Per germline, CDR1 SGHVS and CDR2 FQNEAQ. The CDR3 DNA sequence: TGTGCCAGCAGCTTTCGACCTACCCCGTTATATAATTCACCCCTCCACTTT. It yields the protein CASSFRPTPLYNSPLHF. Full variable domain (remainder filled in from reference TRBV7-8 and TRBJ1-6): GAGVSQSPRYKVAKRGQDVALRCDPISGHVSLFWYQQALGQGPEFLTYFQNEAQLDKSGLPSDRFFAERPEGSVSTLKIQRTQQEDSAVYLCASSFRPTPLYNSPLHFGNGTRLTVT.

This clonotype was found a few times. The V gene is TRBV4-1, the J gene TRBJ2-7; D might be TRBD1 (5 bases). In germline, CDR1 is MGHRA, CDR2 YSYEKL. The CDR3 length is 14 residues. V lost 0 bases, J lost 4 bases, and 10 bases lay in between. CDR3 in amino acids: CASSQDRGLYEQYV. The CDR3 nucleotides read TGCGCCAGCAGCCAAGATAGGGGCCTGTACGAGCAGTACGTC.

This clonotype was observed at least ten times. The rearrangement uses TRBV20-1 and TRBJ2-3; D is undetermined. Germline V gene data show CDR1 as DFQATT and CDR2 as SNEGSKA (reference sequence). Deletions cut 3 bases from V and 2 bases from J, with 3 bases between. This CDR3 has 11 amino acids. The CDR3 DNA sequence: TGCAGTGCTAGTCCCACAGATACGCAGTATTTT. Its translation: CSASPTDTQYF.

The V gene is TRBV7-2, the J gene TRBJ2-5; no clear D gene. Germline CDR1 reads SGHTA; CDR2 reads FQGNSA. Deletions cut 5 bases from V and 1 base from J, with 11 bases between. This CDR3 is built from 14 residues. The CDR3 sequence is CTSSPRSPQETQYF. The CDR3 DNA follows: TGTACCAGCAGCCCACGGTCCCCCCAAGAGACCCAGTACTTC.

This clonotype was seen ten or more times. The chain uses TRBV20-1 and TRBJ1-1; the D gene is possibly TRBD1 (5 bases). The CDR3 sequence is 13 residues long. V was pared by 0 bases and J by 4 bases, with 9 bases between. The germline gives CDR1 DFQATT, CDR2 SNEGSKA (reference sequence). CDR3 bases: TGCAGTGCTAGAGATGGGGGGACCACTGAAGCTTTCTTT. This gives the protein CSARDGGTTEAFF.

The table lists this clonotype with many counts. The chain joins TRBV6-1 to TRBJ1-4, with 9 bases matching TRBD1. V lost 5 bases, J lost 6 bases, and 4 bases stayed unmatched. CDR1 MNHNS and CDR2 SASEGT come from the germline V gene. The CDR3 has 14 residues. The DNA of the CDR3 is TGTGCCAGCAGTCTTGACAGGGGGGATGAAAAACTGTTTTTT. Residues: CASSLDRGDEKLFF.

CDR3 protein: CASNQDRGTEAFF. CDR3 nucleotides: TGCGCCAGCAACCAAGACAGGGGTACTGAAGCTTTCTTT. The J gene is TRBJ1-1, the V gene TRBV5-1, with 8 bases fitting TRBD1. The CDR3 has 13 residues. CDR1 and CDR2 (germline): SGHRS, YFSETQ. V lost 6 bases, J lost 5 bases, and 6 bases stayed unmatched.

The chain has TRBV10-1 and TRBJ2-1, with 7 positions matching TRBD1. The germline gives CDR1 WNHNN, CDR2 SYGVQD (reference sequence). The CDR3 length is 14 residues. V dropped 6 bases and J dropped 9; count of bases not matched to a gene: 11. CDR3 sequence (DNA): TGCGCCAGCAGCCGTGGACAGGTAGGAACTGAGCAGTTCTTC. Translating it yields CASSRGQVGTEQFF.

The chain couples TRBV11-2 to TRBJ1-1, with D unresolved. The germline V gene has CDR1 SGHAT and CDR2 FQNNGV. The CDR3 has 11 amino acids. The V end lost 6 bases, the J end lost 1 base, and 3 bases lay between the germline ends. The CDR3 DNA reads as TGTGCCAGCAGTCGGAACACTGAAGCTTTCTTT. Translation: CASSRNTEAFF.

The chain links TRBV7-4 to TRBJ2-3; 13 positions match TRBD2. This CDR3 contains 19 residues. The germline V gene encodes CDR1 SGHVT and CDR2 SQSDAQ. J was trimmed by 2 bases and V by 5 bases; bases with no gene match: 13. The CDR3 nucleotides are TGTGCCAGCAGCACCCACCCGGGACTAGCGGGGCCAAACACAGATACGCAGTATTTT. Translated: CASSTHPGLAGPNTDTQYF.

This clonotype was counted a few times. This rearrangement joins TRBV4-1 to TRBJ2-5, with TRBD1 identical over 7 bases. Germline-derived CDR1 and CDR2 are MGHRA and YSYEKL. This CDR3 comprises 16 residues. V was pared by 2 bases and J by 6 bases, with 12 bases of the junction left unmatched. The CDR3 region has the DNA TGCGCCAGCAGCCAACCCGGACAGGTCCGTCTGAAGACCCAGTACTTC. Encoded protein: CASSQPGQVRLKTQYF.

The rearrangement joins TRBV12-5 to TRBJ2-2; 8 nucleotides match TRBD1. CDR1 LGHNT and CDR2 FRNRAP come from the germline V gene. J was trimmed by 4 bases and V by 0 bases; bases with no gene match: 7. This CDR3 region has 17 residues. This CDR3 reads CASGLVPQGAVTGELFF. For the CDR3, the DNA is TGTGCTAGTGGTTTGGTACCTCAGGGGGCGGTCACCGGGGAGCTGTTTTTT. The entire variable domain, with the rest obtained from reference TRBV12-5 and TRBJ2-2, is as follows: DARVTQTPRHKVTEMGQEVTMRCQPILGHNTVFWYRQTMMQGLELLAYFRNRAPLDDSGMPKDRFSAEMPDATLATLKIQPSEPRDSAVYFCASGLVPQGAVTGELFFGEGSRLTVL.

This clonotype was recorded a few times. The CDR3 loop is CASSDPPRGEYTGELFF. The CDR3 DNA follows: TGTGCCAGCAGTGACCCCCCCCGGGGGGAATACACCGGGGAGCTGTTTTTT. The chain carries TRBV25-1 and TRBJ2-2; the match to TRBD2 covers 7 bases. Germline V gene lookup returns CDR1 MGHDK and CDR2 SYGVNS. Losses at the gene ends were 3 bases for V and 3 bases for J; bases not matched to a gene: 10. There are 17 residues in the CDR3.

The chain recombines TRBV30 with TRBJ2-7, with 7 bases matching TRBD1. The germline CDR1 and CDR2 sequences are GTSNPN and SVGIG (reference sequence). The CDR3 has 13 amino acids. The junction had 6 bases not matched to a gene; V was cut back by 1 base and J by 6 bases. In DNA, the CDR3 is TGTGCCTGGAGTGGTACAGGGGACCGCGAGCAGTACGTC. It codes for CAWSGTGDREQYV.

The V gene is TRBV4-1, the J gene TRBJ2-1, with no clear D. The CDR3 is made up of 14 amino acids. From germline, CDR1 is MGHRA and CDR2 YSYEKL. With 4 bases removed from V and 5 bases from J, the gap between germline ends came to 12 bases. The CDR3, as DNA: TGCGCCAGCAGCCTTCCTCGTAGAAACAATGAGCAGTTCTTC. Its translation is CASSLPRRNNEQFF.

This clonotype appeared a few times. J is TRBJ1-1 and V is TRBV12-3 or TRBV12-4; 7 bases agree with TRBD1. The V and J ends lost 7 bases and 10 bases, in that order; junction bases with no gene match: 9. The CDR3 is made up of 12 amino acids. The CDR3 sequence: CASTQGGRRAFF. CDR3 DNA: TGTGCCAGCACCCAGGGGGGTCGCCGAGCTTTCTTT.

As regards this clonotype: One end of the junction is discordant with germline, which a read error may explain. V gene TRBV10-3 combines with J gene TRBJ2-1; 7 bases agree with TRBD2. CDR3 length: 12 amino acids. Germline loops: CDR1 ENHRY, CDR2 SYGVKD. For the CDR3, the DNA is TGTGCCATCCCCGCGGAGGCCGGGGGGAAGATCTTC. Protein: CAIPAEAGGKIF.

This clonotype has only a few counts. The J gene is TRBJ2-1, the V gene TRBV14; weak D call: TRBD1 (6 bases). CDR1 and CDR2 from the germline V gene are SGHDN and FVKESK. V lost 3 bases, J lost 0 bases, and 9 bases lay in between. This CDR3 has 15 amino acids. In DNA, the CDR3 is TGTGCCAGCAGCCAGGGCAGGGGCTCCTACAATGAGCAGTTCTTC. It encodes CASSQGRGSYNEQFF. The entire variable domain, with the rest obtained from reference TRBV14 and TRBJ2-1, is as follows: EAGVTQFPSHSVIEKGQTVTLRCDPISGHDNLYWYRRVMGKEIKFLLHFVKESKQDESGMPNNRFLAERTGGTYSTLKVQPAELEDSGVYFCASSQGRGSYNEQFFGPGTRLTVL.

The rearrangement joins TRBV3-1 to TRBJ2-1; a possible D gene is TRBD1 (5 bases). Trimming stripped 3 bases from V and 4 bases from J, with 13 bases between. Germline values: CDR1 LGHDT, CDR2 YNNKEL (reference sequence). The CDR3 covers 15 residues. For the CDR3, the DNA is TGTGCCAGCAGCCAGGGGCAGGGAAGTTACAATGAGCAGTTCTTC. This translates into CASSQGQGSYNEQFF.

This clonotype was picked up a small number of times. The J gene is TRBJ2-7, the V gene TRBV12-3 or TRBV12-4; a weak D match, TRBD1 (6 bases). The CDR3 covers 13 residues. V was pared by 5 bases and J by 2 bases, with 10 bases between. The CDR3 is CASSRDRTYEQYV. CDR3 coding DNA: TGTGCCAGCAGTCGTGACAGGACCTACGAGCAGTACGTC.

The rearrangement uses TRBV12-3 or TRBV12-4 and TRBJ1-2; tentatively, D is TRBD1 (5 bases). V lost 3 bases, J lost 1 base, and 9 bases lay in between. The length of the CDR3 is 14 residues. CDR3 nucleotides: TGTGCCAGCAGTTTGCAGGGAGTTAACTATGGCTACACCTTC. Residues: CASSLQGVNYGYTF.

CDR3 sequence (DNA): TGTGCCAGCAGCGTAGGTGGCTATGGCTACACCTTC. Translation gives CASSVGGYGYTF. The J gene is TRBJ1-2, the V gene TRBV9, with D uncertain. This CDR3 region has 12 residues. Germline V gene lookup returns CDR1 SGDLS and CDR2 YYNGEE. Trimming pared 0 bases from V and 4 bases from J, leaving 4 bases between.

This clonotype showed up many times. The J gene is TRBJ1-4, the V gene TRBV7-9; the D gene is possibly TRBD1 (6 bases). The CDR3 totals 15 residues. Germline lookup yields CDR1 SEHNR and CDR2 FQNEAQ (reference sequence). Between the trimmed V and J ends, which lost 2 bases and 7 bases, there was a span of 14 bases. CDR3 region: CASSLYQGPGEKLFF. CDR3 in DNA: TGTGCCAGCAGCTTATACCAGGGGCCAGGTGAAAAACTGTTTTTT.

The gene calls are TRBV5-5 and TRBJ1-1; 10 positions agree with TRBD1. Trimming took 1 base from V and 7 from J; bases not matched to a gene: 10. This CDR3 region has 16 residues. Germline CDR1 reads SGHKS; CDR2 reads YYEKEE (reference sequence). CDR3 region: CASSLLPNRDRGEAFF. The CDR3 bases are TGTGCCAGCAGCTTGCTGCCTAACCGGGACAGGGGTGAAGCTTTCTTT. The full variable domain, rest sourced from reference TRBV5-5 and TRBJ1-1, is DAGVTQSPTHLIKTRGQQVTLRCSPISGHKSVSWYQQVLGQGPQFIFQYYEKEERGRGNFPDRFSARQFPNYSSELNVNALLLGDSALYLCASSLLPNRDRGEAFFGQGTRLTVV.

The genes are TRBV11-2 and TRBJ2-7, with 9 bases lining up with TRBD1. CDR1 is SGHAT and CDR2 is FQNNGV in the germline V gene. V shed 7 bases and J 7 bases; nucleotides not matched to a gene: 11. The CDR3 covers 14 residues. DNA for the CDR3: TGTGCCAGCACCACAGGGGGCGCGCCCTGGGAGCAGTACGTC. Amino acid sequence: CASTTGGAPWEQYV.

This clonotype came up a few times. The J gene is TRBJ2-1, the V gene TRBV6-5; 10 bases fit TRBD2. Germline V CDR1 and CDR2: MNHEY, SVGAGI. This CDR3 contains 16 residues. V lost 4 bases and J lost 5; bases outside the gene matches: 8. The chain's CDR3 is CASSSYQLAGNNEQFF. CDR3 bases: TGTGCCAGCAGTTCTTATCAACTAGCGGGGAACAATGAGCAGTTCTTC.

The rearrangement joins TRBV6-5 to TRBJ2-1; 8 positions match TRBD1. This CDR3 has 16 residues. The junction had 10 bases not matched to a gene; V was cut back by 3 bases and J by 6 bases. In germline, CDR1 is MNHEY, CDR2 SVGAGI. Here the CDR3 reads CASSYSQGQAINEQFF. CDR3 bases: TGTGCCAGCAGTTATAGCCAGGGACAGGCGATCAATGAGCAGTTCTTC.

This clonotype occurred a few times. The chain uses TRBV7-3 and TRBJ2-1; 7 bases fit TRBD1. V lost 5 bases and J lost 4; bases outside the gene matches: 5. The germline CDR1 and CDR2 sequences are SGHTA and FQGTGA. The CDR3 runs 14 residues. The CDR3 is CASSLGTEYNEQFF. The CDR3 DNA reads as TGTGCCAGCAGCCTAGGGACAGAATACAATGAGCAGTTCTTC.

The chain has TRBV7-3 and TRBJ1-3; D uncertain. This CDR3 is built from 15 residues. Trimming pared 1 base from V and 0 bases from J, leaving 7 bases between. Germline CDR1 SGHTA, CDR2 FQGTGA. The CDR3, as DNA: TGTGCCAGCAGCTTAAGTGGCGACTCTGGAAACACCATATATTTT. Translation: CASSLSGDSGNTIYF.

The rearrangement joins TRBV9 to TRBJ2-1; 9 nucleotides line up with TRBD2. The CDR3 extends over 16 amino acids. V was clipped by 0 bases and J by 3 bases; unmatched bases: 4. Germline lookup yields CDR1 SGDLS and CDR2 YYNGEE. The CDR3 reads CASSVDSGGVYNEQFF. The CDR3, as DNA: TGTGCCAGCAGCGTAGATAGCGGGGGAGTCTACAATGAGCAGTTCTTC.

This clonotype has just a few counts. V is TRBV12-3 or TRBV12-4 and J is TRBJ1-2, with TRBD1 identical over 7 bases. With V trimmed by 6 bases and J by 7 bases, 11 bases remained unmatched. The CDR3 length is 14 residues. CDR3 residues: CASRTTGAFTGYTF. The CDR3 DNA reads TGTGCCAGCAGGACCACAGGGGCCTTTACTGGCTACACCTTC.